This note documents a single T cell receptor (beta chain) sequence. The sample is drawn from a study of blood T cell repertoires in COVID-19. Background on the study: COVID-19 samples, acute and convalescent, were from the United States, Italy and Spain. The cDNA or gDNA used as material had been derived from T cells, B-cell-depleted T cells, or PBMCs.

Self-reported history from a screening survey and questionnaire set each donor's cohort. Germline V gives CDR1 SGHRS, CDR2 YFSETQ. The CDR3 runs to 13 residues. V was clipped by 4 bases and J by 15 bases, with 20 bases between them. Original analysis: By means of reference gene primer amplification, nucleated cell counts were estimated. Method: immunoSEQ multiplex PCR; TCRdb's copy keeps in-frame clones and lacks some. For V, J and clone size, that table is used; D and trimming come from the DNA. The data hold almost 250,000 clones, with 75% to 90% observed a single time. The chain links TRBV5-1 to TRBJ2-1; TRBD2 is a possible D gene (5 bases). The source of this sequence is a woman younger than 45 who had recovered from COVID-19. Specimen: PBMCs or T cells enriched from blood (not recorded which). The CDR3 DNA reads TGCGCCAGCAGCCGACAAAACGGGAACGTGTGGTTCTTC. Translating gives CASSRQNGNVWFF.